This paragraph covers one TCR beta chain sequence. The record originates from a study of technical replicates of blood from several donors. Assay used: immunoSEQ multiplex PCR; TCRdb lists only in-frame clones, some missing. This table holds about 91,000 clones, just under 95% found once. V lost 5 bases to trimming and J lost 9 bases; unmatched junction nucleotides: 6. There are 13 residues in the CDR3. Per the germline V gene, CDR1 is SGHVS and CDR2 is FNYEAQ. This sequence was found in a human donor in good health. V usage is TRBV7-6 and J usage is TRBJ2-1; 8 positions match TRBD2. The source material was T cells isolated from PBMCs. Here the CDR3 DNA reads TGTGCCAGCAGCCCCGGGGGGGCCGGTGAGCAGTTCTTC. This sequence encodes CASSPGGAGEQFF.